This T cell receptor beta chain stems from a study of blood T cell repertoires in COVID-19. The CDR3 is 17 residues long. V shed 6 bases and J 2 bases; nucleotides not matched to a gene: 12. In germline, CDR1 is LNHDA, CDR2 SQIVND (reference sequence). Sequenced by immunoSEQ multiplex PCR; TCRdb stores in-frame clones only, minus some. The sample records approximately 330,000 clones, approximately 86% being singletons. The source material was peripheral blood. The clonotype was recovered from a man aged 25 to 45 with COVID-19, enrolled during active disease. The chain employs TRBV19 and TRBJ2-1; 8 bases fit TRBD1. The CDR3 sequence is CASRGGRGPGAYNEQFF. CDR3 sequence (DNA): TGTGCCAGTAGGGGGGGCAGGGGGCCCGGCGCCTACAATGAGCAGTTCTTC. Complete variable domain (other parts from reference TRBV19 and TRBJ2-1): DGGITQSPKYLFRKEGQNVTLSCEQNLNHDAMYWYRQDPGQGLRLIYYSQIVNDFQKGDIAEGYSVSREKKESFPLTVTSAQKNPTAFYLCASRGGRGPGAYNEQFFGPGTRLTVL.